A selection of T cell receptor beta chains follows, all from one sample in a study of T cell responses to AZD1222 COVID-19 vaccine. Profiled with immunoSEQ multiplex PCR; TCRdb holds only in-frame clones, not every one. Of 180,000 or so clones in the sample, about 92% were seen once. The sequenced sample was peripheral blood, obtained 28 days after the second AZD1222 dose. Receptors originate from an adult who received the AZD1222 COVID-19 vaccine. CDR3s include the opening cysteine and the closing phenylalanine or tryptophan. Each record gives: J gene, V gene, CDR3 protein.

J gene: TRBJ1-4; V gene: TRBV30; CDR3 protein: CAWSAGQASNEKLFF
J gene: TRBJ1-2; V gene: TRBV2; CDR3 protein: CASSDPAYGYTF
J gene: TRBJ1-6; V gene: TRBV11-2; CDR3 protein: CASSLGTFAAPNSPLHF
J gene: TRBJ1-1; V gene: TRBV6-6; CDR3 protein: CASSDKSLEAFF
J gene: TRBJ1-1; V gene: TRBV4-1; CDR3 protein: CASSQESPGVWGTEAFF
J gene: TRBJ1-4; V gene: TRBV27; CDR3 protein: CASGQYKQGTGEKLFF
J gene: TRBJ2-7; V gene: TRBV7-9; CDR3 protein: CASSLVGQGPYEQYF
J gene: TRBJ1-1; V gene: TRBV28; CDR3 protein: CASSFQVSEAFF
J gene: TRBJ1-3; V gene: TRBV6-1; CDR3 protein: CASSESLDSGNTIYF
J gene: TRBJ1-4; V gene: TRBV30; CDR3 protein: CAWSTRDGINEKLFF
J gene: TRBJ1-5; V gene: TRBV2; CDR3 protein: CASSGTGGGRYSNQPQHF
J gene: TRBJ1-1; V gene: TRBV4-1; CDR3 protein: CASSVGGTLDVGAFF
J gene: TRBJ1-4; V gene: TRBV11-2; CDR3 protein: CASSFSRQGREKLFF
J gene: TRBJ1-5; V gene: TRBV28; CDR3 protein: CASRGGVLSNQPQHF
J gene: TRBJ2-7; V gene: TRBV28; CDR3 protein: CASKGGQGNDEQYF
J gene: TRBJ2-1; V gene: TRBV5-1; CDR3 protein: CASRGGSGYNEQFF
J gene: TRBJ1-3; V gene: TRBV10-3; CDR3 protein: CATFGNTIYF
J gene: TRBJ1-6; V gene: TRBV30; CDR3 protein: CAWGRGQPNSPLHF
J gene: TRBJ2-7; V gene: TRBV11-2; CDR3 protein: CASSFFGVNSYEQYF
J gene: TRBJ1-5; V gene: TRBV2; CDR3 protein: CASRHRLGSSNQPQHF
J gene: TRBJ2-7; V gene: TRBV4-2; CDR3 protein: CASSPDMGEQYF
J gene: TRBJ2-1; V gene: TRBV7-2; CDR3 protein: CASSLGAGGSYNEQFF
J gene: TRBJ1-3; V gene: TRBV19; CDR3 protein: CASSILSGHRSPGNTIYF
J gene: TRBJ1-4; V gene: TRBV19; CDR3 protein: CASSIVSTGEKLFF
J gene: TRBJ1-1; V gene: TRBV20-1; CDR3 protein: CSASSGNTEAFF
J gene: TRBJ2-5; V gene: TRBV20-1; CDR3 protein: CSARQETQYF
J gene: TRBJ2-3; V gene: TRBV30; CDR3 protein: CAWSDLRRGVGDTQYF
J gene: TRBJ2-3; V gene: TRBV18; CDR3 protein: CASSPSRLQEGTDTQYF
J gene: TRBJ2-7; V gene: TRBV18; CDR3 protein: CASSLQGPEQYF